The rows below give T cell receptor beta chains drawn from one sample of a study of metastatic and nonmetastatic thyroid tumors. Through MiXCR, TCRdb re-clonotyped the PCR reads. The sample records fewer than 40,000 clones, about 15% being singletons. The sequenced sample consisted of blood. These receptors were obtained from a male donor with papillary thyroid cancer or a benign thyroid nodule (not recorded which). Some clones in this sample may be carry-over from other donors' samples. Each CDR3 is given with its conserved first and last residue. The D gene is left open where the match is weak. Part of the rows lack a size; the others show once, few, many or a class for expanded clones.

>medium-sized|NA|TRBV6-1|TRBJ1-2
TGTGCCAGCAGGTTCGAACGGGTTGACTATGGCTACACCTTC
CASRFERVDYGYTF
>NA|NA|TRBV20-1|TRBJ2-1
TGCAGTGCTAGTGTTGACAGACACAATGAGCAGTTCTTC
CSASVDRHNEQFF
>many|NA|TRBV27|TRBJ2-3
TGTGCCAGCGGGCGGGGTAGCTTTGGTACGCAGTATTTT
CASGRGSFGTQYF
>NA|NA|TRBV28|TRBJ1-2
TGTGCCAGCACGACTCATGGACAGCTCTATGGCTATACCTTC
CASTTHGQLYGYTF
>NA|NA|TRBV7-3|TRBJ2-3
TGTGCCAGCAGCCAGGGGACTAACGGGGTCACATATACGCAGTATTTT
CASSQGTNGVTYTQYF
>many|NA|TRBV18|TRBJ1-4
TGTGCCAGCTCACCACTGGCAACTAATGAAAAACTGTTTTTT
CASSPLATNEKLFF
>many|NA|TRBV7-2|TRBJ1-2
TGTGCCAGCAGCTTAAACAGGCGCCCCGAGGGCTACACCTTC
CASSLNRRPEGYTF
>many|NA|TRBV18|TRBJ2-7
TGTGCCAGCTCCCTTGTAAGAGTACGGGGAGACCAGAACGAGCAGTACTTC
CASSLVRVRGDQNEQYF
>many|TRBD1|TRBV5-4|TRBJ2-5
TGTGCCAGCAGCTCACAGGGGGAAGAGACCCAGTACTTC
CASSSQGEETQYF
>NA|TRBD2|TRBV10-3|TRBJ2-5
TGTGCCAGTACATCTGGGGTCGATAGAACGGGAGGTTCCCAAGAGACCCAGTACTTC
CASTSGVDRTGGSQETQYF
>NA|NA|TRBV10-3|TRBJ2-2
TGTGACCTCCAACAGGATTACACCGGGGAGCTGTTTTTT
CDLQQDYTGELFF
>many|NA|TRBV29-1|TRBJ2-5
TGCAGCGTTGTCCCAGCAGGTCAAGAGACCCAGTACTTC
CSVVPAGQETQYF
>many|NA|TRBV29-1|TRBJ1-1
TGCAGCGTTGAACGGAATAATAACTCTAGGAACACTGAAGCTTTCTTT
CSVERNNNSRNTEAFF
>many|NA|TRBV10-3|TRBJ2-3
TGTGCCATCAGTGATAAGCGAGAGACTAGCACAGATACGCAGTATTTT
CAISDKRETSTDTQYF
>many|NA|TRBV27|TRBJ1-6
TGTGCCAGTTCCGATCTTCATAATTCACCCCTCCACTTT
CASSDLHNSPLHF
>many|NA|TRBV18|TRBJ1-3
TGTGCCAGCTCACGAGGGGGGTCTGGAAACACCATATATTTT
CASSRGGSGNTIYF